These T cell receptor beta chains were read from a single sample in a study of T cell responses to AZD1222 COVID-19 vaccine. Using immunoSEQ multiplex PCR, the repertoire was profiled, and TCRdb retains in-frame clones only, with some absent. The table lists about 180,000 clones, 80% to 95% of them singletons. The input for sequencing was peripheral blood, taken 28 days after the second AZD1222 dose. The receptors originated from an adult who received the AZD1222 COVID-19 vaccine. CDR3s include the opening cysteine and the closing phenylalanine or tryptophan. A D gene is named only where the DNA matches it firmly. Size values are once, few and many counts, or a class for expanded clones, and some rows have none.

J gene | D gene | clone size | V gene | CDR3 DNA | CDR3 protein
TRBJ1-1 | . | . | TRBV7-9 | TGTGCCAGCAGCGGATACGTTTATGAAGCTTTCTTT | CASSGYVYEAFF
TRBJ1-5 | . | . | TRBV7-3 | TGTGCCAGCAGCACGCGTCAGCCCCAGCATTTT | CASSTRQPQHF
TRBJ2-3 | TRBD2 | . | TRBV6-4 | TGTGCCAGCAGCCCCTCTAGCGGGGGAAGCACAGATACGCAGTATTTT | CASSPSSGGSTDTQYF
TRBJ1-5 | . | . | TRBV9 | TGTGCCAGCAGCGTAGGTGGGAGCGGCAATCAGCCCCAGCATTTT | CASSVGGSGNQPQHF
TRBJ2-7 | TRBD1 | . | TRBV6-5 | TGTGCCAGCAGTTACTCCCAGGGACAGCCCTACGAGCAGTACTTC | CASSYSQGQPYEQYF
TRBJ1-5 | . | . | TRBV6-2/TRBV6-3 | TGTGCCAGCAGTTTTGGGAGCGGACAGTATAGCAATCAGCCCCAGCATTTT | CASSFGSGQYSNQPQHF
TRBJ1-2 | TRBD1 | . | TRBV11-2 | TGTGCCAGCAGCCCCGGGACAGGGAGGATCTGGGATGGCTACACCTTC | CASSPGTGRIWDGYTF
TRBJ1-5 | . | . | TRBV19 | TGTGCCAGTAGTGAAACAGGGAGTGGGCAGCCCCAGCATTTT | CASSETGSGQPQHF
TRBJ1-5 | . | . | TRBV27 | TGTGCCAGCAGTGCCGGGGCCGCAGGACAGCCCCAGCATTTT | CASSAGAAGQPQHF
TRBJ2-6 | TRBD1 | . | TRBV6-5 | TGTGCCAGCAGAACGGACAGGGCTGGGGCCAACGTCCTGACTTTC | CASRTDRAGANVLTF
TRBJ2-7 | . | once | TRBV10-3 | TGTGCCATCAGTGAGTCGGGGACTCGAGGCTACGAGCAGTACTTC | CAISESGTRGYEQYF
TRBJ2-7 | . | . | TRBV3-1/TRBV3-2 | TGTGCCAGCAGCCACTGGGCAGGGATTGACTACTACGAGCAGTACTTC | CASSHWAGIDYYEQYF
TRBJ2-7 | TRBD1 | . | TRBV28 | TGTGCCAGCAGTTTGTGGGACAGGGGGCTAATTTCCTACGAGCAGTACTTC | CASSLWDRGLISYEQYF
TRBJ1-4 | . | . | TRBV5-1 | TGCGCCAGCAGCTCCGGGAGACCCGACGGTGAAAAACTGTTTTTT | CASSSGRPDGEKLFF
TRBJ2-7 | . | few | TRBV7-2 | TGTGCCAGCAGCTTAATCGGCTACGAGCAGTACTTC | CASSLIGYEQYF
TRBJ1-2 | TRBD1 | . | TRBV6-5 | TGTGCCAGCCGGACAGGGTCCTTGGGTAACTATGGCTACACCTTC | CASRTGSLGNYGYTF
TRBJ2-3 | TRBD1 | once | TRBV19 | TGTGCCACCCAGGGGGCGCGACCTACAGATACGCAGTATTTT | CATQGARPTDTQYF
TRBJ1-1 | TRBD1 | . | TRBV6-5 | TGTGCCAGCAGTTACCCGGGACAGATGAACACTGAAGCTTTCTTT | CASSYPGQMNTEAFF
TRBJ2-7 | . | . | TRBV5-1 | TGCGCCAGCAGCGGTAGCTACGAGCAGTACTTC | CASSGSYEQYF
TRBJ2-2 | TRBD1 | . | TRBV18 | TGTGCCAGCTCACCTCGACAGGGAAACACCGGGGAGCTGTTTTTT | CASSPRQGNTGELFF
TRBJ1-5 | . | . | TRBV7-9 | TGTGCCAGCAGCTTCTGGAGGGGGACTCTAAGGGCGAGCAATCAGCCCCAGCATTTT | CASSFWRGTLRASNQPQHF
TRBJ1-4 | . | . | TRBV19 | TGTGCCAGTAGTCGCCTGACTAATGAAAAACTGTTTTTT | CASSRLTNEKLFF
TRBJ1-1 | . | . | TRBV4-3 | TGCGCCAGCAGCCAAGAATCGGTCACTGAAGCTTTCTTT | CASSQESVTEAFF
TRBJ1-2 | TRBD1 | . | TRBV7-9 | TGTGCCAGCAGCTTAGGTGGGGACAGGGCCAACTATGGCTACACCTTC | CASSLGGDRANYGYTF
TRBJ1-1 | TRBD1 | . | TRBV12-3/TRBV12-4 | TGTGCCAGCGGGACAGACACTGAAGCTTTCTTT | CASGTDTEAFF
TRBJ1-5 | TRBD1 | . | TRBV6-6 | TGTGCCAGCAGTTGGGACAGTAATCAGCCCCAGCATTTT | CASSWDSNQPQHF
TRBJ2-5 | . | . | TRBV6-5 | TGTGCCAGCACCCCCCCTCGGGGGACAGAGACCCAGTACTTC | CASTPPRGTETQYF
TRBJ2-4 | . | . | TRBV6-2/TRBV6-3 | TGTGCCAGCAGTTACCACACCCTTATTCAGTACTTC | CASSYHTLIQYF
TRBJ1-1 | TRBD1 | . | TRBV11-1 | TGTGCCAGCAGCCAGTTAAGTACAGGGGGCACTGAAGCTTTCTTT | CASSQLSTGGTEAFF